This T cell receptor (beta chain) was retrieved from a study of CD8 T cells in Susac syndrome. High-throughput TCR beta sequencing covered peripheral CD8+ and CD4+ T cells. Reverse transcription used about 0.45 to 1 ug RNA and random hexamers. TCRdb redid the calling of the immunoSEQ multiplex PCR reads with MiXCR, one entry per CDR3 protein. The sample has approximately 280,000 distinct CDR3 sequences, 70% to 90% seen once; the top ten hold about 0.11%. The CDR3 is 12 amino acids. Germline values: CDR1 KGHDR, CDR2 SFDVKD. Trimming cost V 1 base and J 12 bases, with 9 bases left between them. This receptor was obtained from a human donor with multiple sclerosis. The chain employs TRBV24-1 and TRBJ2-1; D is undetermined. Material for sequencing was CD8+ T cells from PBMCs. CDR3 coding DNA: TGTGCCACCAGTGATTTTGGAGTAGTGCAGTTCTTC. It specifies CATSDFGVVQFF.